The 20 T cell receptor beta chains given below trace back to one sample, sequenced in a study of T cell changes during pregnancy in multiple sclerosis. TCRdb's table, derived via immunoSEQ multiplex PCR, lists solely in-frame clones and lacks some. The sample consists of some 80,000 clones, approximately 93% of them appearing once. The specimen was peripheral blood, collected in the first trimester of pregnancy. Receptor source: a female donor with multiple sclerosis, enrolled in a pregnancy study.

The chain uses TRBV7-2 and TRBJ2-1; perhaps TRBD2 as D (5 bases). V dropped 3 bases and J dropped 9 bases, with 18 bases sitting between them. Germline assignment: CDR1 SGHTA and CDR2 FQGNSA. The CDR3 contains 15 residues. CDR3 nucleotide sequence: TGTGCCAGCAGCTTCACCGGGAAACAATCGGGTGAGCAGTTCTTC. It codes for CASSFTGKQSGEQFF.

CDR3 in amino acids: CASSAPGVQAFF. The CDR3 DNA sequence: TGTGCCAGCAGCGCCCCAGGGGTACAAGCTTTCTTT. The rearrangement links TRBV7-2 to TRBJ1-1, with a possible D match to TRBD1 (6 bases). Trimming cost V 5 bases and J 9 bases, with 13 bases left between them. The length of the CDR3 is 12 residues. CDR1 is SGHTA, CDR2 FQGNSA, per germline. Complete variable domain (other parts from reference TRBV7-2 and TRBJ1-1): GAGVSQSPSNKVTEKGKDVELRCDPISGHTALYWYRQSLGQGLEFLIYFQGNSAPDKSGLPSDRFSAERTGGSVSTLTIQRTQQEDSAVYLCASSAPGVQAFFGQGTRLTVV.

CDR3 DNA: TGTGCCAGCAGTTTAGGAGGGCTGGGGACTACCCGGGGAGGTCCGTACGAGCAGTACTTC. This encodes CASSLGGLGTTRGGPYEQYF. The chain carries TRBV28 and TRBJ2-7, with TRBD2 matching over 7 bases. This CDR3 is 20 amino acids long. Germline V gene data show CDR1 as MDHEN and CDR2 as SYDVKM. The V segment lost 2 bases and the J segment 4 bases; nucleotides outside the gene matches: 23. The whole variable domain, remainder taken from reference TRBV28 and TRBJ2-7, is DVKVTQSSRYLVKRTGEKVFLECVQDMDHENMFWYRQDPGLGLRLIYFSYDVKMKEKGDIPEGYSVSREKKERFSLILESASTNQTSMYLCASSLGGLGTTRGGPYEQYFGPGTRLTVT.

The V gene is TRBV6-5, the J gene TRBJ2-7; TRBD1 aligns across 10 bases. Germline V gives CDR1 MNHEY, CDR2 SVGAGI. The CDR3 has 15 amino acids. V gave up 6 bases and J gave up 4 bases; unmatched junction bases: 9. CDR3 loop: CASSQTGTGVYEQYF. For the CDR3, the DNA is TGTGCCAGCAGCCAAACCGGGACAGGGGTATACGAGCAGTACTTC.

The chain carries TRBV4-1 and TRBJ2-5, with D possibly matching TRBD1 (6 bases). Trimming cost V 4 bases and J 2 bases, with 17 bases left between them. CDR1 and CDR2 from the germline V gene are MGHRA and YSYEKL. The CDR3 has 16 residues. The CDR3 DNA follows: TGCGCCAGCAGCCTAGAGGTTTCGGACAGACAAGAGACCCAGTACTTC. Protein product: CASSLEVSDRQETQYF.

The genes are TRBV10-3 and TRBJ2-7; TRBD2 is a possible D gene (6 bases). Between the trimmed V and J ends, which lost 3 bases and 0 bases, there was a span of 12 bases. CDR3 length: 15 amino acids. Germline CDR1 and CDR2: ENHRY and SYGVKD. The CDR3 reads CAISEVRGSSYEQYF. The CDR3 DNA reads TGTGCCATCAGTGAAGTTCGGGGGAGCTCCTACGAGCAGTACTTC.

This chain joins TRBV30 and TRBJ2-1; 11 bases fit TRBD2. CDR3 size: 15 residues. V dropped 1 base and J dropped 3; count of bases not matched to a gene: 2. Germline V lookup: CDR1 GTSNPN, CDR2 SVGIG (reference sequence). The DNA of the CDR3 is TGTGCCTGGAGTGGACTAGCGGGATACTACAATGAGCAGTTCTTC. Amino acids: CAWSGLAGYYNEQFF.

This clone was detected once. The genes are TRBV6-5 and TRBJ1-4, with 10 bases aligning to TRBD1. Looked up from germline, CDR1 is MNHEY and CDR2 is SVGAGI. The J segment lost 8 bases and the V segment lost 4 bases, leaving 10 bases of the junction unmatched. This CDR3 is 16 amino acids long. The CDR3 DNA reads TGTGCCAGCAGTTCCAGAATGACAGGGGGCAGGGAAAAACTGTTTTTT. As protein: CASSSRMTGGREKLFF.

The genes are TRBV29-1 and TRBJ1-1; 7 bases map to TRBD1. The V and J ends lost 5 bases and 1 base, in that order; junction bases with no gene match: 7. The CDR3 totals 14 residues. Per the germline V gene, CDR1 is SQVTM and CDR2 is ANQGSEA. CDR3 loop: CSVKAGGGNTEAFF. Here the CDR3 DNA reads TGCAGCGTTAAAGCAGGGGGAGGGAACACTGAAGCTTTCTTT.

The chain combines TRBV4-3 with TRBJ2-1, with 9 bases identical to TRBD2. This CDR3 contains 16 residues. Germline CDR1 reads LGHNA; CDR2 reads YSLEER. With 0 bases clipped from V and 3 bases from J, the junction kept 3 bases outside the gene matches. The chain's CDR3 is CASSQDSGGYYNEQFF. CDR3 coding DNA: TGCGCCAGCAGCCAAGATAGCGGGGGCTACTACAATGAGCAGTTCTTC.

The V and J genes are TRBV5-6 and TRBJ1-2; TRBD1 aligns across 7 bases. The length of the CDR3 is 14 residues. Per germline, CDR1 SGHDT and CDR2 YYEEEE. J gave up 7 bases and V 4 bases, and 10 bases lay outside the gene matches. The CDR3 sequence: CASSLGQVSVGYTF. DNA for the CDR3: TGTGCCAGCAGCCTCGGACAGGTCTCCGTTGGCTACACCTTC.

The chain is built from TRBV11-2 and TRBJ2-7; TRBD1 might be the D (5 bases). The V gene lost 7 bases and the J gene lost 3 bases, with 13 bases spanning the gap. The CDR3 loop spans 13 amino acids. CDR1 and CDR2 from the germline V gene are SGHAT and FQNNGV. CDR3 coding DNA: TGTGCCAGCACTGTTGGGGCCCGCTACGAGCAGTACTTC. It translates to CASTVGARYEQYF.

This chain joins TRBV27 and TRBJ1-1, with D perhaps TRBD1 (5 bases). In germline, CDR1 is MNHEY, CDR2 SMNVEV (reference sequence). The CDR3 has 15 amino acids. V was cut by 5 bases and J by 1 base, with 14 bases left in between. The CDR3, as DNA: TGTGCCAGCAGTGTAACGGGACTCTCGAACACTGAAGCTTTCTTT. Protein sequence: CASSVTGLSNTEAFF.

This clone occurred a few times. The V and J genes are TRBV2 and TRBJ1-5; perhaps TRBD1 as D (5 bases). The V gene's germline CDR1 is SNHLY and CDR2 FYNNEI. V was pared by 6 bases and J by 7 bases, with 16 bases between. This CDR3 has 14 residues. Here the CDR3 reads CASRGNQGNQPQHF. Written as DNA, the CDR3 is TGTGCCAGCAGGGGGAATCAGGGTAACCAGCCCCAGCATTTT.

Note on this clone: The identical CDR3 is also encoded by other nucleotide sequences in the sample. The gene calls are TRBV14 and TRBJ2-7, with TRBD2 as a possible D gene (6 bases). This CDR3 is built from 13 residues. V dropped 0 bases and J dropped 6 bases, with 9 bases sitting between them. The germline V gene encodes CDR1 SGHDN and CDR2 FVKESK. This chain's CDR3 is CASSQDRRGEQYF. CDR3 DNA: TGTGCCAGCAGCCAAGATAGGAGGGGCGAGCAGTACTTC.

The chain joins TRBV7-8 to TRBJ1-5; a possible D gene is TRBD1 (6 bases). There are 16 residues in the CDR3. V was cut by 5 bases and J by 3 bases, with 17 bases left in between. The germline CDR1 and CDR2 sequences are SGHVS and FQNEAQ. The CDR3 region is CASSIGQGSFNQPQHF. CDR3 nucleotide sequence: TGTGCCAGCAGCATCGGGCAGGGGAGTTTCAATCAGCCCCAGCATTTT.

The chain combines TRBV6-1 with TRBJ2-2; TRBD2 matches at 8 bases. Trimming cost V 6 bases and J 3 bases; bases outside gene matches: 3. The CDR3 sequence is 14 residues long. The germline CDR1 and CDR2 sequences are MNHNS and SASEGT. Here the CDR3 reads CASRSGRDTGELFF. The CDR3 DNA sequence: TGTGCCAGCAGGTCCGGGAGGGACACCGGGGAGCTGTTTTTT.

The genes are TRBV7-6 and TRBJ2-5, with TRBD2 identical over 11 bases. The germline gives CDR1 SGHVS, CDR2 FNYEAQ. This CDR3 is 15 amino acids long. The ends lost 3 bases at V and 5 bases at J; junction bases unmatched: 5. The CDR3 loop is CASSLGSGREETQYF. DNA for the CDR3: TGTGCCAGCAGCTTGGGTAGCGGGAGGGAGGAGACCCAGTACTTC.

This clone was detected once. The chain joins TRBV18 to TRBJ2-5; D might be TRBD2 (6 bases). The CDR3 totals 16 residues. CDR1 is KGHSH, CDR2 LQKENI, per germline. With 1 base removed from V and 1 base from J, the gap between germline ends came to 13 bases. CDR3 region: CASSPQRAGPQETQYF. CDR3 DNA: TGTGCCAGCTCACCACAACGCGCGGGACCCCAAGAGACCCAGTACTTC.

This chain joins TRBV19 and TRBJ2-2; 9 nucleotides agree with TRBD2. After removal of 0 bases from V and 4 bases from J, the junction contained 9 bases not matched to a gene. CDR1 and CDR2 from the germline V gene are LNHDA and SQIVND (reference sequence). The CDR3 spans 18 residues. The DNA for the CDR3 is TGTGCCAGTAGTATAGATCTCGGCATAGCGGGAGCCACCGGGGAGCTGTTTTTT. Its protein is CASSIDLGIAGATGELFF.